This section outlines one TCR beta chain sequence together with its context. This CDR3 spans 16 amino acids. The germline V gene encodes CDR1 MNHEY and CDR2 SVGEGT. After removal of 2 bases from V and 1 base from J, the junction contained 5 bases not matched to a gene. TCRdb reanalysed the 5' RACE reads using MiXCR and keeps one entry per CDR3 protein. There are more than 350,000 distinct CDR3 sequences in the sample; more than 9% occur only once, and more than 15% lies in the top ten. This sample is part of a study of T cells after yellow fever vaccination. The sequence came from a man younger than 30 who received the YFV17D yellow fever vaccine. The rearrangement joins TRBV6-2 or TRBV6-3 to TRBJ2-3; TRBD1 aligns across 8 bases. The sample in question was PBMCs, obtained on the day of the first yellow fever vaccination. CDR3 protein: CASSYLPGQGTDTQYF. The CDR3, as DNA: TGTGCCAGCAGTTACCTACCGGGACAGGGCACAGATACGCAGTATTTT.